This passage covers 13 T cell receptor beta chains from one sample sequenced in a study of graft-versus-host responses after intestinal transplantation. Their antigen targets remain unknown. Profiling relied on immunoSEQ multiplex PCR, and the TCRdb table lists in-frame clones only, not all of them. This sample yields 27,000 or so clones, of which over 80% are seen a single time; 0.65% to 0.9% belongs to the top ten. The material sequenced was unstimulated CD4+ T cells sorted from spleen or lymph node cells, taken before intestinal transplant. The receptors were sampled from a human donor who received an intestinal transplant.

This chain uses TRBV18 with TRBJ2-4; perhaps TRBD1 as D (5 bases). V lost 4 bases to trimming and J lost 1 base, with 5 bases between them. Germline V gene data show CDR1 as KGHSH and CDR2 as LQKENI. There are 13 residues in the CDR3. For the CDR3, the DNA is TGTGCCAGCTCACAGGGGGCCAAAAACATTCAGTACTTC. Its translation: CASSQGAKNIQYF.

The rearrangement links TRBV11-2 to TRBJ2-3; D is possibly TRBD2 (6 bases). The CDR3 consists of 15 residues. V shed 0 bases and J shed 5 bases, with 12 bases lying between them. The germline V gene encodes CDR1 SGHAT and CDR2 FQNNGV. CDR3 in amino acids: CASSLDRLAQDTQYF. The CDR3 coding sequence is TGTGCCAGCAGCTTAGATCGGCTAGCGCAAGATACGCAGTATTTT.

V gene TRBV6-5 combines with J gene TRBJ2-3; no definite D call. Germline CDR1 and CDR2: MNHEY and SVGAGI. The CDR3 has 14 residues. The V end was cut by 0 bases, the J end by 0 bases, with 4 bases between. DNA for the CDR3: TGTGCCAGCAGTTACTCAGGGAGCACAGATACGCAGTATTTT. Its protein is CASSYSGSTDTQYF.

V gene TRBV14 combines with J gene TRBJ2-7; D not certain. V dropped 3 bases and J dropped 3 bases, with 9 bases sitting between them. This CDR3 has 13 residues. CDR1 is SGHDN and CDR2 is FVKESK in the germline V gene. The CDR3 DNA is TGTGCCAGCAGCCACAGGCCTCTCTACGAGCAGTACTTC. Its protein is CASSHRPLYEQYF.

The chain uses TRBV6-1 and TRBJ2-3; D is possibly TRBD2 (5 bases). V was shortened by 2 bases and J by 0 bases, with 9 bases between the two germline ends. The CDR3 totals 15 residues. Germline V gene lookup returns CDR1 MNHNS and CDR2 SASEGT. The CDR3 spells CASSETRTSTDTQYF. The CDR3 DNA sequence: TGTGCCAGCAGTGAAACAAGGACTAGCACAGATACGCAGTATTTT.

The chain uses TRBV6-5 and TRBJ1-1; the match to TRBD1 covers 9 bases. The V gene end was trimmed by 7 bases and the J gene end by 5 bases; junction bases not matched to a gene: 5. The germline CDR1 and CDR2 sequences are MNHEY and SVGAGI. The CDR3 totals 13 residues. Written as DNA, the CDR3 is TGTGCCAGCAAAGGGACAGGGAGGACTGAAGCTTTCTTT. The encoded protein is CASKGTGRTEAFF.

The CDR3 nucleotides are TGTGCCAGCAGGACAGGGGGCACAGATACGCAGTATTTT. Its translation is CASRTGGTDTQYF. V usage is TRBV5-4 and J usage is TRBJ2-3; 8 bases line up with TRBD1. Germline V gene lookup returns CDR1 SGHNT and CDR2 YYREEE (reference sequence). V shed 5 bases, J shed 1 base, and the junction held 0 bases outside the gene matches. The CDR3 is made up of 13 amino acids. Based on the CDR3 plus reference TRBV5-4 and TRBJ2-3, the full variable domain is ETGVTQSPTHLIKTRGQQVTLRCSSQSGHNTVSWYQQALGQGPQFIFQYYREEENGRGNFPPRFSGLQFPNYSSELNVNALELDDSALYLCASRTGGTDTQYFGPGTRLTVL.

The gene calls are TRBV4-1 and TRBJ2-7; 7 bases align to TRBD1. Germline V gene lookup returns CDR1 MGHRA and CDR2 YSYEKL. This CDR3 region has 14 residues. The trim removed 2 bases at V and 5 bases at J, leaving 6 bases unmatched. CDR3 sequence reads: CASSQPDRAHEQYF. Here the CDR3 DNA reads TGCGCCAGCAGCCAACCCGACAGGGCTCACGAGCAGTACTTC.

This sequence joins TRBV6-6 and TRBJ1-4, with TRBD1 identical over 9 bases. The CDR3 is 15 residues long. Germline V CDR1 and CDR2: MNHNY, SVGAGI (reference sequence). The J segment lost 4 bases and the V segment lost 2 bases, leaving 2 bases of the junction unmatched. The CDR3 sequence is CASSYRQGGNEKLFF. CDR3 DNA sequence: TGTGCCAGCAGTTACCGACAGGGGGGTAATGAAAAACTGTTTTTT.

The chain is built from TRBV25-1 and TRBJ2-5, with D maybe TRBD1 (5 bases). The V and J ends lost 2 bases and 1 base respectively, with 11 bases between them. The CDR3 has 15 amino acids. The germline CDR1 and CDR2 sequences are MGHDK and SYGVNS. The CDR3 DNA reads as TGTGCCAGCAGTGAAACCAGGGCCTTCCAAGAGACCCAGTACTTC. Amino acids: CASSETRAFQETQYF.

This clone has only one observation. This chain uses TRBV18 with TRBJ2-7, with TRBD2 identical over 13 bases. CDR1 and CDR2 from the germline V gene are KGHSH and LQKENI. Unmatched junction bases numbered 7, after V lost 3 bases and J lost 2 bases. The CDR3 is made up of 17 amino acids. CDR3 protein: CASSPLGLAGTTYEQYF. The CDR3 region has the DNA TGTGCCAGCTCACCGCTGGGACTAGCGGGGACCACCTACGAGCAGTACTTC.

The gene calls are TRBV21-1 and TRBJ1-2; the D call of TRBD1 is as the table states it, not checked on the DNA. TRBV21-1 has pseudogene status. The CDR3 is made up of 14 amino acids. The CDR3 protein is CASSPSDRGYGYTF. For the CDR3, the DNA is TGTGCCAGCAGCCCCTCGGACAGGGGGTATGGCTACACCTTC.

Only one count was recorded for this clone. The rearrangement links TRBV7-2 to TRBJ1-5; D call uncertain. Germline CDR1 reads SGHTA; CDR2 reads FQGNSA. Trimming shortened V by 0 bases and J by 0 bases, and 12 bases separated the two germline ends. There are 17 residues in the CDR3. The CDR3: CASSLAEGPDSNQPQHF. CDR3 nucleotides: TGTGCCAGCAGCTTAGCGGAGGGTCCGGATAGCAATCAGCCCCAGCATTTT.